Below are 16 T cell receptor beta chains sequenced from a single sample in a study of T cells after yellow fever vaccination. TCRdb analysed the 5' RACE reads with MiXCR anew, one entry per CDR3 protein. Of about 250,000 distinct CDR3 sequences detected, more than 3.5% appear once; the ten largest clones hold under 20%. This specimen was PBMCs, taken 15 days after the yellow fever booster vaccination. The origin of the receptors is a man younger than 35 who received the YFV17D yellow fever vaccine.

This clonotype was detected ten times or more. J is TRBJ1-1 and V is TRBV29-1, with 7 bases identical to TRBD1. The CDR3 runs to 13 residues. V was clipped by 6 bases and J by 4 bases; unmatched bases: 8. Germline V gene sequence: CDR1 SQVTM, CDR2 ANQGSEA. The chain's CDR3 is CSVYRGRATEAFF. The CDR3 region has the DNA TGCAGCGTGTACAGGGGAAGGGCCACTGAAGCTTTCTTT.

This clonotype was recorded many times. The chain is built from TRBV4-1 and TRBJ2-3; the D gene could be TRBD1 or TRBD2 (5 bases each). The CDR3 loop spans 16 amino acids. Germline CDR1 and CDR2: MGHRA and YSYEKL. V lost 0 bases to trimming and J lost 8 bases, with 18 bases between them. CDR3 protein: CASSQEGVGRSPTQYF. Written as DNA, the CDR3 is TGCGCCAGCAGCCAAGAGGGGGTTGGCAGGAGCCCTACGCAGTATTTT.

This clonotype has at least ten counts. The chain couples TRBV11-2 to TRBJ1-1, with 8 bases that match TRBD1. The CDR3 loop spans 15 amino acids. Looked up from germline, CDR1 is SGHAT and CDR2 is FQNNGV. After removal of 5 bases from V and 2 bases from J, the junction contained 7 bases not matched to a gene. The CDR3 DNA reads TGTGCCAGCAGCCCTAGGGGACAGGTAAACACTGAAGCTTTCTTT. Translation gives CASSPRGQVNTEAFF. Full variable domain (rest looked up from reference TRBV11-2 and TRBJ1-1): EAGVAQSPRYKIIEKRQSVAFWCNPISGHATLYWYQQILGQGPKLLIQFQNNGVVDDSQLPKDRFSAERLKGVDSTLKIQPAKLEDSAVYLCASSPRGQVNTEAFFGQGTRLTVV.

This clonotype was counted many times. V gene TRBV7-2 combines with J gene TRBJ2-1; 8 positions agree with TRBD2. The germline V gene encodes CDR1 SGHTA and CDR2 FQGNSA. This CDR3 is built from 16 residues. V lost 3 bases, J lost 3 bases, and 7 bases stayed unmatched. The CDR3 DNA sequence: TGTGCCAGCAGCTTTGGCGGGGGGCCCTACTACAATGAGCAGTTCTTC. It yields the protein CASSFGGGPYYNEQFF.

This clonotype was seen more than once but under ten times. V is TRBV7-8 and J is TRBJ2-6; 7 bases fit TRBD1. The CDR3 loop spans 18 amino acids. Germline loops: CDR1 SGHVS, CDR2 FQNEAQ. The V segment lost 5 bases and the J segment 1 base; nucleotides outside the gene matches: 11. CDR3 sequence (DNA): TGTGCCAGCAGCCCTCTCCGGGGCAGGGGGTCTGGGGCCAACGTCCTGACTTTC. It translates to CASSPLRGRGSGANVLTF.

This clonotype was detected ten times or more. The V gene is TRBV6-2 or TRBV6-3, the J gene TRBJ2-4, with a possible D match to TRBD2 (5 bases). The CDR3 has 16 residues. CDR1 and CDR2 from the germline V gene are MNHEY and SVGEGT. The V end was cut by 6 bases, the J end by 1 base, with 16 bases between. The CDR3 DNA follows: TGTGCCAGCAGCCCCGAACTCCGCGGGGCCAAAAACATTCAGTACTTC. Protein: CASSPELRGAKNIQYF.

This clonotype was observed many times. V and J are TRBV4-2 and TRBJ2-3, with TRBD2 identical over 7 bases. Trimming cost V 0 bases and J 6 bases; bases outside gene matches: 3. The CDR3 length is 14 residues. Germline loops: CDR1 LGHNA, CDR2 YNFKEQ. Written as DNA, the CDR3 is TGTGCCAGCAGCCAAGATCGGCGGGGGGATACGCAGTATTTT. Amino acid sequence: CASSQDRRGDTQYF.

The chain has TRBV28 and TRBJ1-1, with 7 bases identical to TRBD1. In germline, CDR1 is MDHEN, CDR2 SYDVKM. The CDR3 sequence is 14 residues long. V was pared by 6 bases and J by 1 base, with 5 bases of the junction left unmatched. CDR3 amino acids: CASRKGGTNTEAFF. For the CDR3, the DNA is TGTGCCAGCAGGAAAGGGGGCACGAACACTGAAGCTTTCTTT.

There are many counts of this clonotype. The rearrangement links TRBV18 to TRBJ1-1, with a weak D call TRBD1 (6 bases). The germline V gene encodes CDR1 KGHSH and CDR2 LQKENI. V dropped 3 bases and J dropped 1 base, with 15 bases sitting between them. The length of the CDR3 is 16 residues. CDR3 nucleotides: TGTGCCAGCTCACCTCTCAGGGGACAAGGGAACACTGAAGCTTTCTTT. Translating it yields CASSPLRGQGNTEAFF. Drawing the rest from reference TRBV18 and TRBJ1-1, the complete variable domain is NAGVMQNPRHLVRRRGQEARLRCSPMKGHSHVYWYRQLPEEGLKFMVYLQKENIIDESGMPKERFSAEFPKEGPSILRIQQVVRGDSAAYFCASSPLRGQGNTEAFFGQGTRLTVV.

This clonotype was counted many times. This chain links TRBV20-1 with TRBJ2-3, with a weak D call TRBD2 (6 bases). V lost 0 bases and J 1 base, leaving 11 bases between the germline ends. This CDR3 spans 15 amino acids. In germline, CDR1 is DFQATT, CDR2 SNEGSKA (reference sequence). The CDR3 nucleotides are TGCAGTGCTAGAGATCCCGAGCGGGGCACAGATACGCAGTATTTT. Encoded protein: CSARDPERGTDTQYF.

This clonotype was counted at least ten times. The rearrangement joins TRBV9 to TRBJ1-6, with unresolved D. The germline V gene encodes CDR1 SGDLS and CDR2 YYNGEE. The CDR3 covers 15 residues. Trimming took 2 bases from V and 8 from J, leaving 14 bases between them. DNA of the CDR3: TGTGCCAGCAGCGTCGAAGGACGTCATGATTCACCCCTCCACTTT. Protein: CASSVEGRHDSPLHF.

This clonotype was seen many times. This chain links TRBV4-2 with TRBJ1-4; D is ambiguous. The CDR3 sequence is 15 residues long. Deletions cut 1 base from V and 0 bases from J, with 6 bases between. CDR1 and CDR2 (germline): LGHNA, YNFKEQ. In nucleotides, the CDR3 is TGTGCCAGCAGCCAAGCGAAAGCAACTAATGAAAAACTGTTTTTT. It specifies CASSQAKATNEKLFF.

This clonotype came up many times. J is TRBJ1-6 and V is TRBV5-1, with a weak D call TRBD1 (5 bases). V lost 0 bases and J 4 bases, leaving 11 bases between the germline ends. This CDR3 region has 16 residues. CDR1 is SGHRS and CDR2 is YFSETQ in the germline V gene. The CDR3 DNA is TGCGCCAGCAGCTTGGCCGGGACCAAATATAATTCACCCCTCCACTTT. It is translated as CASSLAGTKYNSPLHF.

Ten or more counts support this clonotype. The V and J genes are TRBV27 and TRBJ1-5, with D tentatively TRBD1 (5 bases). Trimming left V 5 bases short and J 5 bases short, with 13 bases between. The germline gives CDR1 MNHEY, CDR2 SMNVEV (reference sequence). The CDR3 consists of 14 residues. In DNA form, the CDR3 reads TGTGCCAGCAGTACCAGGGTTCCCGATCAGCCCCAGCATTTT. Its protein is CASSTRVPDQPQHF.

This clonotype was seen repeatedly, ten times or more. CDR3 protein: CASSSNGLAGGLSYNEQFF. CDR3 coding DNA: TGTGCCAGCAGCTCCAACGGACTAGCGGGGGGACTCTCCTACAATGAGCAGTTCTTC. The rearrangement uses TRBV5-6 and TRBJ2-1; 14 nucleotides align to TRBD2. This CDR3 has 19 residues. The germline V gene has CDR1 SGHDT and CDR2 YYEEEE. The junction had 8 bases not matched to a gene; V was cut back by 3 bases and J by 0 bases. Complete variable domain (other parts from reference TRBV5-6 and TRBJ2-1): DAGVTQSPTHLIKTRGQQVTLRCSPKSGHDTVSWYQQALGQGPQFIFQYYEEEERQRGNFPDRFSGHQFPNYSSELNVNALLLGDSALYLCASSSNGLAGGLSYNEQFFGPGTRLTVL.

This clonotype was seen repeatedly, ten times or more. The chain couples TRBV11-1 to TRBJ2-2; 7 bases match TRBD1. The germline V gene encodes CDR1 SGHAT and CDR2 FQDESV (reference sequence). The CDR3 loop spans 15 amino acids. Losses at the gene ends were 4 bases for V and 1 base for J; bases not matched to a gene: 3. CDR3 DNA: TGTGCCAGCAGCTCCTGGGACAGGAACACCGGGGAGCTGTTTTTT. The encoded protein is CASSSWDRNTGELFF.